These 30 T cell receptor beta chains were all obtained from the same sample, sequenced in a study of PD-L1 blockade in urothelial cancer. Clones were sequenced by immunoSEQ multiplex PCR, and TCRdb holds only the in-frame ones, with some missing. The data show approximately 110,000 clones, around 90% seen once. Indicated time point: peripheral blood 6 weeks after treatment start. Source: PBMCs, taken around atezolizumab (anti-PD-L1) treatment. These receptors all come from a man in his sixties with urothelial cancer.

The rearrangement uses TRBV4-3 and TRBJ2-7; possibly TRBD2 for D (5 bases). V gave up 0 bases and J gave up 0 bases, with 9 bases separating them. CDR1 and CDR2 (germline): LGHNA, YSLEER. CDR3 length: 15 residues. The CDR3 sequence is CASSQDSGSSYEQYF. CDR3 sequence (DNA): TGCGCCAGCAGCCAAGATTCGGGAAGCTCCTACGAGCAGTACTTC.

The chain joins TRBV11-2 to TRBJ2-7; 11 bases fit TRBD2. Trimming cost V 6 bases and J 4 bases; bases outside gene matches: 8. From germline, CDR1 is SGHAT and CDR2 FQNNGV. This CDR3 has 15 residues. Written as DNA, the CDR3 is TGTGCCAGCAGTTCCACTAGCGGGAGCTATTACGAGCAGTACTTC. Protein: CASSSTSGSYYEQYF.

The chain employs TRBV13 and TRBJ1-2, with D uncertain. Germline V gene sequence: CDR1 PRHDT, CDR2 FYEKMQ (reference sequence). The CDR3 is made up of 13 amino acids. Deletions cut 1 base from V and 0 bases from J, with 3 bases between. As DNA, the CDR3 is TGTGCCAGCAGCTTAGCCGCTAACTATGGCTACACCTTC. Translated, it gives CASSLAANYGYTF.

The chain couples TRBV5-1 to TRBJ2-5; 8 bases fit TRBD2. Trimming cost V 0 bases and J 4 bases; bases outside gene matches: 5. This CDR3 is 15 amino acids long. Germline-derived CDR1 and CDR2 are SGHRS and YFSETQ. The CDR3 reads CASSLAPGGGETQYF. The CDR3 bases are TGCGCCAGCAGCTTGGCGCCGGGGGGGGGAGAGACCCAGTACTTC.

The chain recombines TRBV4-1 with TRBJ2-7; D remains unclear. This CDR3 has 15 residues. Trimming cost V 0 bases and J 2 bases, with 11 bases left between them. Germline CDR1 is MGHRA and CDR2 is YSYEKL. CDR3 nucleotide sequence: TGCGCCAGCAGCCAAGATCTTTCGCGGACCTACGAGCAGTACTTC. Residues: CASSQDLSRTYEQYF.

The gene calls are TRBV7-2 and TRBJ2-3; no clear D. The length of the CDR3 is 14 residues. The ends were cut back, 2 bases at V and 1 base at J, with 7 bases in the middle. Germline CDR1 is SGHTA and CDR2 is FQGNSA. CDR3 amino acids: CASSLNLGTDTQYF. The DNA for the CDR3 is TGTGCCAGCAGCTTAAACTTAGGCACAGATACGCAGTATTTT.

This clone appeared a few times. The chain has TRBV7-2 and TRBJ2-7, with TRBD2 matching 16 bases. From germline, CDR1 is SGHTA and CDR2 FQGNSA. With V trimmed by 5 bases and J by 0 bases, 10 bases remained unmatched. The CDR3 has 19 amino acids. DNA of the CDR3: TGTGCCAGCAGCCCCGGGACTAGCGGGAGGGAGGGGCCCTCCTACGAGCAGTACTTC. As protein: CASSPGTSGREGPSYEQYF. The whole variable domain, filled in from reference TRBV7-2 and TRBJ2-7, reads GAGVSQSPSNKVTEKGKDVELRCDPISGHTALYWYRQSLGQGLEFLIYFQGNSAPDKSGLPSDRFSAERTGGSVSTLTIQRTQQEDSAVYLCASSPGTSGREGPSYEQYFGPGTRLTVT.

The CDR3 is CASSPQGGLAVTAKNIQYF. The DNA for the CDR3 is TGTGCCAGCTCACCGCAGGGGGGACTAGCGGTGACGGCCAAAAACATTCAGTACTTC. The chain carries TRBV18 and TRBJ2-4; TRBD2 matches at 11 bases. Germline assignment: CDR1 KGHSH and CDR2 LQKENI. With 3 bases clipped from V and 1 base from J, the junction kept 11 bases outside the gene matches. This CDR3 contains 19 residues.

The rearrangement links TRBV11-2 to TRBJ2-1; a possible D gene is TRBD2 (5 bases). Germline-derived CDR1 and CDR2 are SGHAT and FQNNGV. CDR3 length equals 13 residues. V dropped 2 bases and J dropped 7 bases, with 9 bases sitting between them. The DNA for the CDR3 is TGTGCCAGCAGCTTATACGGGGAGAATGAGCAGTTCTTC. Protein product: CASSLYGENEQFF.

The CDR3 spells CASSLQAGELEEQYF. In nucleotides, the CDR3 is TGTGCCAGTAGTCTCCAAGCGGGAGAGCTGGAGGAGCAGTACTTC. V and J are TRBV19 and TRBJ2-7; TRBD2 agrees at 8 bases. The junction had 13 bases not matched to a gene; V was cut back by 5 bases and J by 7 bases. Germline V gene lookup returns CDR1 LNHDA and CDR2 SQIVND (reference sequence). The CDR3 has 15 amino acids.

The V gene is TRBV5-1, the J gene TRBJ2-5; 7 bases are a match to TRBD1. V shed 4 bases and J 2 bases; nucleotides not matched to a gene: 8. The CDR3 sequence is 15 residues long. The V gene's germline CDR1 is SGHRS and CDR2 YFSETQ. CDR3 amino acids: CASSPGTDTQETQYF. CDR3 bases: TGCGCCAGCAGCCCGGGGACAGACACACAAGAGACCCAGTACTTC.

The gene calls are TRBV6-5 and TRBJ1-5, with D possibly matching TRBD1 (5 bases). The CDR3 runs to 13 residues. Germline V gene sequence: CDR1 MNHEY, CDR2 SVGAGI. V dropped 5 bases and J dropped 3 bases, with 8 bases sitting between them. CDR3 region: CASSQTDNQPQHF. The CDR3 DNA sequence: TGTGCCAGCAGTCAGACAGACAATCAGCCCCAGCATTTT.

This clone was picked up one time. V and J are TRBV5-1 and TRBJ1-2; no clear D. Germline CDR1 is SGHRS and CDR2 is YFSETQ. This CDR3 spans 11 amino acids. V was cut by 5 bases and J by 3 bases, with 5 bases left in between. The CDR3 sequence is CASSRDYGYTF. As DNA, the CDR3 is TGCGCCAGCAGTCGGGACTATGGCTACACCTTC.

The chain uses TRBV29-1 and TRBJ2-5; possible D gene TRBD2, 6 bases. Germline V gives CDR1 SQVTM, CDR2 ANQGSEA. The V and J ends lost 0 bases and 3 bases respectively, with 11 bases between them. This CDR3 has 14 residues. The chain's CDR3 is CSVEDGTGEETQYF. The CDR3 DNA follows: TGCAGCGTTGAAGATGGGACGGGGGAAGAGACCCAGTACTTC.

The J gene is TRBJ1-6, the V gene TRBV6-5, with D hard to call. CDR3 length: 10 residues. Trimming left V 0 bases short and J 15 bases short, with 3 bases between. The germline gives CDR1 MNHEY, CDR2 SVGAGI. The CDR3 DNA follows: TGTGCCAGCAGTTACTCCCTCCTCCACTTT. As protein: CASSYSLLHF.

J is TRBJ2-2 and V is TRBV7-9; D ambiguous. CDR3 length: 16 amino acids. Germline CDR1 and CDR2: SEHNR and FQNEAQ (reference sequence). Trimming left V 1 base short and J 1 base short, with 10 bases between. The CDR3 protein is CASSLVPGLNTGELFF. The CDR3 nucleotides are TGTGCCAGCAGCTTAGTTCCCGGGTTGAACACCGGGGAGCTGTTTTTT.

The chain recombines TRBV4-2 with TRBJ1-5, with D unresolved. The CDR3 is made up of 15 amino acids. V lost 0 bases and J lost 5, with 11 bases in between. Germline values: CDR1 LGHNA, CDR2 YNFKEQ. DNA for the CDR3: TGTGCCAGCAGCCAAGAGGGAGCCACCTATCAGCCCCAGCATTTT. Its translation is CASSQEGATYQPQHF.

This sequence joins TRBV5-6 and TRBJ2-3; 7 bases map to TRBD2. Trimming at V came to 0 bases and at J to 4 bases, leaving 11 bases not matched to a gene. The V gene's germline CDR1 is SGHDT and CDR2 YYEEEE. The CDR3 spans 17 residues. This CDR3 reads CASSLAGGGDRSDTQYF. DNA of the CDR3: TGTGCCAGCAGCTTGGCCGGTGGGGGGGACCGGTCAGATACGCAGTATTTT.

The chain has TRBV27 and TRBJ1-5, with unresolved D. CDR1 and CDR2 from the germline V gene are MNHEY and SMNVEV (reference sequence). This CDR3 contains 12 residues. The V gene lost 4 bases and the J gene lost 7 bases, with 8 bases spanning the gap. The CDR3 bases are TGTGCCAGCAGTTCCCCCGGGCAGCCCCAGCATTTT. This codes for CASSSPGQPQHF.

The chain has TRBV19 and TRBJ1-2; the match to TRBD1 covers 9 bases. This CDR3 contains 14 residues. With V trimmed by 5 bases and J by 8 bases, 9 bases remained unmatched. The V gene's germline CDR1 is LNHDA and CDR2 SQIVND (reference sequence). The CDR3 reads CASSEQGAQYGYTF. The CDR3 nucleotides are TGTGCCAGTAGTGAACAGGGGGCTCAGTACGGCTACACCTTC.

This chain joins TRBV27 and TRBJ2-7, with no clear D. The CDR3 spans 12 residues. V gave up 3 bases and J gave up 6 bases, with 9 bases separating them. Germline V gene lookup returns CDR1 MNHEY and CDR2 SMNVEV (reference sequence). CDR3 DNA sequence: TGTGCCAGCAGTTTTCGTGCAGGCGAGCAGTACTTC. This gives the protein CASSFRAGEQYF.

The chain combines TRBV10-3 with TRBJ1-1; weak D call: TRBD1 (6 bases). The CDR3 is 13 amino acids. Germline V lookup: CDR1 ENHRY, CDR2 SYGVKD. V gave up 6 bases and J gave up 4 bases, with 12 bases separating them. The CDR3 sequence: CAIRGDTATEAFF. CDR3 nucleotides: TGTGCCATCAGGGGGGACACCGCCACTGAAGCTTTCTTT.

This chain uses TRBV15 with TRBJ2-1, with D tentatively TRBD1 (6 bases). The CDR3 sequence is 15 residues long. Germline CDR1 reads LNHNV; CDR2 reads YYDKDF (reference sequence). Trimming shortened V by 0 bases and J by 6 bases, and 12 bases separated the two germline ends. The CDR3 spells CATSRDPGVGNEQFF. The CDR3 nucleotides are TGTGCCACCAGCAGAGATCCAGGGGTCGGCAATGAGCAGTTCTTC.

The genes are TRBV7-2 and TRBJ2-1; TRBD1 matches at 7 bases. In germline, CDR1 is SGHTA, CDR2 FQGNSA. The CDR3 has 12 residues. V lost 6 bases and J lost 9; bases outside the gene matches: 5. CDR3 sequence: CASSPAGGEQFF. CDR3 nucleotides: TGTGCCAGCAGTCCGGCAGGGGGTGAGCAGTTCTTC. Variable domain in full (rest from reference TRBV7-2 and TRBJ2-1): GAGVSQSPSNKVTEKGKDVELRCDPISGHTALYWYRQSLGQGLEFLIYFQGNSAPDKSGLPSDRFSAERTGGSVSTLTIQRTQQEDSAVYLCASSPAGGEQFFGPGTRLTVL.

The rearrangement links TRBV12-2 to TRBJ1-4; the table's D call, TRBD1, was not checked against the DNA. TRBV12-2 is listed as a pseudogene. CDR3 length: 15 residues. The CDR3 DNA follows: TGTGCAAGTCGCCCCAGGCCTGCAACTAATGAAAAACTGTTTTTT. Translated: CASRPRPATNEKLFF.

In this sample, this clone turned up once. This chain connects TRBV6-6 to TRBJ2-1, with a weak D call TRBD2 (5 bases). Trimming removed 5 bases at V and 12 bases at J, with 14 bases between. CDR1 is MNHNY and CDR2 is SVGAGI in the germline V gene (reference sequence). This CDR3 spans 12 amino acids. The CDR3 spells CASSTTTSLQFF. The CDR3, as DNA: TGTGCCAGCAGTACGACTACGTCTTTGCAGTTCTTC.

The chain has TRBV7-2 and TRBJ2-7; possibly TRBD2 for D (6 bases). The germline V and J ends were trimmed by 5 bases and 7 bases, with 15 bases remaining between them. Germline lookup yields CDR1 SGHTA and CDR2 FQGNSA. The CDR3 extends over 13 amino acids. The CDR3 spells CASSQGLDSEQYF. CDR3 bases: TGTGCCAGCAGCCAGGGACTGGACTCGGAGCAGTACTTC.

This chain joins TRBV7-4 and TRBJ2-6; D is ambiguous. Trimming took off 4 bases at V and 5 bases at J, with 9 bases between the two ends. The CDR3 spans 14 residues. Per germline, CDR1 SGHVT and CDR2 SQSDAQ. The CDR3 loop reads CASSSQSRANVLTF. Here the CDR3 DNA reads TGTGCCAGCAGCTCACAAAGTCGGGCCAACGTCCTGACTTTC.

In regard to this clone: The identical CDR3 is also encoded by other nucleotide sequences in the sample. This chain joins TRBV5-6 and TRBJ1-3; no reliable D call. The CDR3 totals 13 residues. V gave up 0 bases and J gave up 4 bases, with 5 bases separating them. Per the germline V gene, CDR1 is SGHDT and CDR2 is YYEEEE. CDR3 in DNA: TGTGCCAGCAGCTTGGTTTCAGGAAACACCATATATTTT. As protein: CASSLVSGNTIYF. Full variable domain (remainder filled in from reference TRBV5-6 and TRBJ1-3): DAGVTQSPTHLIKTRGQQVTLRCSPKSGHDTVSWYQQALGQGPQFIFQYYEEEERQRGNFPDRFSGHQFPNYSSELNVNALLLGDSALYLCASSLVSGNTIYFGEGSWLTVV.

This chain joins TRBV7-9 and TRBJ2-4; 10 bases map to TRBD1. V trimming: 5 bases; J trimming: 1 base; junction bases outside the gene matches: 8. This CDR3 has 17 residues. Germline loops: CDR1 SEHNR, CDR2 FQNEAQ (reference sequence). The CDR3 region is CASSTGTGVDAKNIQYF. The CDR3 coding sequence is TGTGCCAGCAGCACAGGGACAGGGGTCGATGCCAAAAACATTCAGTACTTC.